The clone carrying this TCR beta chain was observed a handful of times. The antigen remains undetermined. Construction of the TCRbeta library involved unique molecular identifiers. TCRdb reprocessed the PCR reads via MiXCR and lists one record per CDR3 protein. The table records hundreds of thousands of distinct CDR3 sequences, roughly 15% of them present only once. The junction had 4 bases not matched to a gene; V was cut back by 6 bases and J by 3 bases. Germline CDR1 is SNHLY and CDR2 is FYNNEI. This CDR3 has 14 residues. This specimen comes from a study of T-cell reconstitution after alpha-beta-depleted transplantation in children. Regarding the study as a whole: For some patients, TCRbeta diversity was high at day 60 because of recipient T cells and thymic progenitors that survived. T-cell numbers and diversity, one year after transplant, stemmed largely from T cells that were newly produced. As was reported, about two months after transplant, alpha-beta T cells came from several hundred expanded graft clones.

The source material was PBMCs, mostly from graft donor cells, sampled 360 days after TCRalphabeta/CD19-depleted stem cell transplant. This chain links TRBV2 with TRBJ2-3, with TRBD1 matching over 9 bases. This TCR came from a male patient aged 10 to 17 who had a stem cell transplant for acute lymphoblastic leukemia, so the T cells may come from the graft donor. CDR3 sequence (DNA): TGTGCCAGCAGGGACAGGGGACCTACAGATACGCAGTATTTT. Translating gives CASRDRGPTDTQYF.